The clone carrying this TCR beta chain was detected only once. Its target is not known. Around 30,000 T cell genomes (around 200 ng DNA) went into each sorted-subset replicate. The table came from immunoSEQ multiplex PCR; TCRdb's copy has only in-frame clones and leaves some out. The data contain about 2.3 million clones, over 85% of them singletons. These data come from a study of shared clonotypes between healthy human individuals. The study, taken as a whole, reports: Non-shared clonotypes had lower generation probabilities than clonotypes shared by all four sorted-subset donors.

Naive CD45RA+ and memory CD45RA-negative subsets were split from CD4+ cells. What was sequenced was naive CD4+ T cells from PBMCs. The subset: CD45RA+ positively selected. The receptor's source is a man younger than 30 in good health. Some clones in this sample may be carry-over from other donors' samples.

CDR3 nucleotides: TGTGCCAGCAGCTTAGGGGGAACCGAACTCTCTGGAAACACCATATATTTT. Protein product: CASSLGGTELSGNTIYF. This chain links TRBV7-2 with TRBJ1-3; D is unclear. The V gene's germline CDR1 is SGHTA and CDR2 FQGNSA. V was pared by 1 base and J by 0 bases, with 13 bases between. The CDR3 is 17 amino acids.